This passage covers 26 T cell receptor beta chains from one sample sequenced in a study of cytomegalovirus exposure and HLA in healthy donors. 60 Vbeta and 13 Jbeta primers were used in PCR. Data came from immunoSEQ multiplex PCR; TCRdb stores just in-frame clones and leaves some out. This sample contains about 83,000 clones. What was sequenced was PBMCs. The receptors derive from a man aged 18-30 years in good health and CMV-seropositive.

V and J are TRBV6-1 and TRBJ2-2, with no clear D. The germline V gene encodes CDR1 MNHNS and CDR2 SASEGT. The V end was cut by 3 bases, the J end by 5 bases, with 4 bases between. The CDR3 loop spans 12 amino acids. CDR3 in amino acids: CASSDITGELFF. The CDR3 DNA follows: TGTGCCAGCAGTGACATTACCGGGGAGCTGTTTTTT.

The chain employs TRBV27 and TRBJ2-6, with D uncertain. Germline lookup yields CDR1 MNHEY and CDR2 SMNVEV (reference sequence). V was pared by 7 bases and J by 0 bases, with 13 bases between. The length of the CDR3 is 16 residues. The DNA for the CDR3 is TGTGCCAGCACCCGAAATCGGGTCTCTGGGGCCAACGTCCTGACTTTC. This gives the protein CASTRNRVSGANVLTF. The full variable domain, rest sourced from reference TRBV27 and TRBJ2-6, is EAQVTQNPRYLITVTGKKLTVTCSQNMNHEYMSWYRQDPGLGLRQIYYSMNVEVTDKGDVPEGYKVSRKEKRNFPLILESPSPNQTSLYFCASTRNRVSGANVLTFGAGSRLTVL.

The chain links TRBV27 to TRBJ2-7; 8 positions match TRBD1. CDR1 is MNHEY, CDR2 SMNVEV, per germline (reference sequence). The V segment lost 5 bases and the J segment 1 base; nucleotides outside the gene matches: 1. There are 13 residues in the CDR3. The CDR3 here is CASSRTGSYEQYF. CDR3 coding DNA: TGTGCCAGCAGTCGGACAGGGTCCTACGAGCAGTACTTC.

V gene TRBV7-6 combines with J gene TRBJ2-3; the match to TRBD1 covers 9 bases. Germline V gene sequence: CDR1 SGHVS, CDR2 FNYEAQ. The CDR3 sequence is 17 residues long. After removal of 5 bases from V and 5 bases from J, the junction contained 14 bases not matched to a gene. The CDR3 region has the DNA TGTGCCAGCAGCGCCGAAGCCGGGACAGGGCTTGGAGATACGCAGTATTTT. Its protein is CASSAEAGTGLGDTQYF.

The V gene is TRBV6-5, the J gene TRBJ2-1, with D possibly TRBD2 on 5 matching bases. The V end lost 6 bases, the J end lost 5 bases, and 17 bases lay between the germline ends. Germline lookup yields CDR1 MNHEY and CDR2 SVGAGI. The CDR3 has 15 residues. CDR3 sequence reads: CASSPDHLGDNEQFF. CDR3 in DNA: TGTGCCAGCAGCCCCGATCACCTGGGAGACAATGAGCAGTTCTTC.

The gene calls are TRBV5-5 and TRBJ2-7; 7 nucleotides agree with TRBD1. Germline assignment: CDR1 SGHKS and CDR2 YYEKEE (reference sequence). This CDR3 spans 15 amino acids. Trimming at V came to 4 bases and at J to 7 bases, leaving 14 bases not matched to a gene. The CDR3 loop reads CASSPRTGSYEEQYF. The CDR3 nucleotides are TGTGCCAGCAGCCCGAGGACAGGAAGTTACGAGGAGCAGTACTTC. Full variable domain (missing parts from reference TRBV5-5 and TRBJ2-7): DAGVTQSPTHLIKTRGQQVTLRCSPISGHKSVSWYQQVLGQGPQFIFQYYEKEERGRGNFPDRFSARQFPNYSSELNVNALLLGDSALYLCASSPRTGSYEEQYFGPGTRLTVT.

This rearrangement joins TRBV19 to TRBJ1-5; weak D call: TRBD1 (6 bases). CDR1 LNHDA and CDR2 SQIVND come from the germline V gene (reference sequence). V lost 2 bases and J 3 bases, leaving 11 bases between the germline ends. The CDR3 runs to 15 residues. The CDR3 coding sequence is TGTGCCAGTAGTATACGGACAGCTCTCAATCAGCCCCAGCATTTT. Amino acid sequence: CASSIRTALNQPQHF.

The rearrangement links TRBV4-1 to TRBJ2-7; the match to TRBD1 covers 7 bases. CDR1 MGHRA and CDR2 YSYEKL come from the germline V gene. The CDR3 loop spans 13 amino acids. The trim removed 3 bases at V and 3 bases at J, leaving 2 bases unmatched. CDR3 in amino acids: CASSQGQFYEQYF. CDR3 in DNA: TGCGCCAGCAGCCAGGGACAGTTCTACGAGCAGTACTTC.

This chain links TRBV4-2 with TRBJ2-1, with TRBD2 identical over 13 bases. V shed 4 bases and J 0 bases; nucleotides not matched to a gene: 12. The CDR3 is 20 amino acids. The V gene's germline CDR1 is LGHNA and CDR2 YNFKEQ. The CDR3 region is CASSLLASTSGRSSYNEQFF. The CDR3 DNA sequence: TGTGCCAGCAGCCTCCTTGCGTCGACTAGCGGGAGGAGCTCCTACAATGAGCAGTTCTTC.

The chain's CDR3 is CASKNNGGDTQYF. CDR3 nucleotides: TGTGCCAGTAAAAATAACGGGGGAGATACGCAGTATTTT. The chain employs TRBV2 and TRBJ2-3, with D possibly being TRBD2 (6 bases). Trimming shortened V by 9 bases and J by 5 bases, and 15 bases separated the two germline ends. The CDR3 spans 13 residues. CDR1 SNHLY and CDR2 FYNNEI come from the germline V gene. The full variable domain, with the rest looked up from reference TRBV2 and TRBJ2-3, is EPEVTQTPSHQVTQMGQEVILRCVPISNHLYFYWYRQILGQKVEFLVSFYNNEISEKSEIFDDQFSVERPDGSNFTLKIRSTKLEDSAMYFCASKNNGGDTQYFGPGTRLTVL.

The V gene is TRBV5-6, the J gene TRBJ1-6; 9 bases map to TRBD1. The length of the CDR3 is 15 residues. The V gene's germline CDR1 is SGHDT and CDR2 YYEEEE. Unmatched junction bases numbered 5, after V lost 4 bases and J lost 6 bases. Written as DNA, the CDR3 is TGTGCCAGCAGCGAAACAGGGGGCGTTAATTCACCCCTCCACTTT. Amino acid sequence: CASSETGGVNSPLHF.

The chain employs TRBV11-3 and TRBJ1-1, with TRBD1 matching 7 bases. V lost 5 bases to trimming and J lost 11 bases; unmatched junction nucleotides: 8. The length of the CDR3 is 12 residues. Germline V CDR1 and CDR2: SGHNT, YENEEA. The CDR3 sequence: CASSGDTGDAFF. As DNA, the CDR3 is TGTGCCAGCAGCGGAGATACAGGGGATGCTTTCTTT.

The V and J genes are TRBV5-4 and TRBJ2-5, with D possibly being TRBD1 (6 bases). The CDR3 runs 15 residues. CDR1 and CDR2 (germline): SGHNT, YYREEE (reference sequence). V was cut by 0 bases and J by 2 bases, with 11 bases left in between. The CDR3 is CASSLVDRRQETQYF. CDR3 sequence (DNA): TGTGCCAGCAGCTTGGTAGACAGGAGACAAGAGACCCAGTACTTC.

The V and J genes are TRBV18 and TRBJ2-7; TRBD1 matches at 11 bases. CDR3 length: 15 residues. V was clipped by 3 bases and J by 5 bases; unmatched bases: 6. Germline assignment: CDR1 KGHSH and CDR2 LQKENI. The CDR3 loop reads CASSPGQGAGHEQYF. The CDR3 nucleotides read TGTGCCAGCTCACCTGGACAGGGGGCTGGACACGAGCAGTACTTC.

In DNA, the CDR3 is TGTGCCAGCAGCGTAGTAAATTCGGATACGCAGTATTTT. Amino acids: CASSVVNSDTQYF. The chain combines TRBV9 with TRBJ2-3; D is unclear. The CDR3 has 13 residues. CDR1 is SGDLS and CDR2 is YYNGEE in the germline V gene. The V end lost 0 bases, the J end lost 6 bases, and 8 bases lay between the germline ends.

J is TRBJ1-1 and V is TRBV6-1; possibly TRBD1 for D (6 bases). Deletions cut 3 bases from V and 0 bases from J, with 8 bases between. The CDR3 extends over 14 amino acids. Germline loops: CDR1 MNHNS, CDR2 SASEGT. CDR3 coding DNA: TGTGCCAGCAGTGACAGGGGCATGAACACTGAAGCTTTCTTT. Residues: CASSDRGMNTEAFF.

The rearrangement uses TRBV28 and TRBJ1-2; 7 nucleotides match TRBD1. The J segment lost 0 bases and the V segment lost 11 bases, leaving 12 bases of the junction unmatched. CDR3 length: 15 amino acids. In germline, CDR1 is MDHEN, CDR2 SYDVKM. CDR3 bases: TGTGCCGCAGTAAGACAGGGCCCAGCTAACTATGGCTACACCTTC. Residues: CAAVRQGPANYGYTF.

The gene calls are TRBV4-1 and TRBJ2-3; TRBD2 aligns across 12 bases. J lost 0 bases, V lost 0 bases, and 4 bases had no gene match. Germline values: CDR1 MGHRA, CDR2 YSYEKL. CDR3 size: 18 residues. CDR3 nucleotides: TGCGCCAGCAGCCAAGATCTAGCGGGGGGGCCTAGCACAGATACGCAGTATTTT. It translates to CASSQDLAGGPSTDTQYF.

The V gene is TRBV27, the J gene TRBJ1-1; TRBD1 matches 7 bases. The CDR3 is 12 residues long. CDR1 and CDR2 from the germline V gene are MNHEY and SMNVEV (reference sequence). V lost 8 bases and J lost 7; bases outside the gene matches: 7. CDR3 bases: TGTGCCAGCGCCTACAGGGGAGGTGAAGCTTTCTTT. Translated: CASAYRGGEAFF.

The chain couples TRBV6-1 to TRBJ2-3; 8 positions agree with TRBD2. Per germline, CDR1 MNHNS and CDR2 SASEGT. The CDR3 consists of 16 residues. V lost 4 bases, J lost 4 bases, and 10 bases stayed unmatched. The CDR3 sequence: CASSGGAGEGADTQYF. In DNA, the CDR3 is TGTGCCAGCAGTGGGGGAGCGGGAGAGGGCGCAGATACGCAGTATTTT.

The chain couples TRBV10-3 to TRBJ1-1, with 7 bases lining up with TRBD1. The CDR3 has 11 amino acids. Germline V gives CDR1 ENHRY, CDR2 SYGVKD. Trimming at V came to 6 bases and at J to 8 bases, leaving 3 bases not matched to a gene. The CDR3 nucleotides are TGTGCCATCAGGCAGGGGGTGGAAGCTTTCTTT. Its translation is CAIRQGVEAFF.

The rearrangement joins TRBV27 to TRBJ2-7, with TRBD2 as a possible D gene (5 bases). V lost 0 bases, J lost 7 bases, and 7 bases lay in between. This CDR3 contains 12 residues. Germline CDR1 and CDR2: MNHEY and SMNVEV (reference sequence). CDR3 sequence reads: CASSLSGVEQYF. The CDR3 nucleotides read TGTGCCAGCAGTTTATCCGGGGTGGAGCAGTACTTC.

This chain uses TRBV5-5 with TRBJ1-5; tentative D call: TRBD1 (6 bases). CDR1 SGHKS and CDR2 YYEKEE come from the germline V gene (reference sequence). Trimming shortened V by 3 bases and J by 3 bases, and 19 bases separated the two germline ends. The CDR3 loop spans 17 amino acids. The CDR3 sequence is CASSSTGGGRTNQPQHF. In nucleotides, the CDR3 is TGTGCCAGCAGCTCAACCGGCGGGGGGCGAACCAATCAGCCCCAGCATTTT.

V and J are TRBV4-1 and TRBJ1-2; D may be TRBD1 (5 bases). The V end was cut by 0 bases, the J end by 8 bases, with 13 bases between. The CDR3 length is 14 residues. The germline gives CDR1 MGHRA, CDR2 YSYEKL. The CDR3 reads CASSQDFRDLGYTF. As DNA, the CDR3 is TGCGCCAGCAGCCAAGATTTCAGGGACTTGGGCTACACCTTC.

This chain connects TRBV6-4 to TRBJ2-3, with 7 bases matching TRBD2. CDR1 is MRHNA and CDR2 is SNTAGT in the germline V gene. The CDR3 totals 14 residues. Unmatched junction bases numbered 5, after V lost 3 bases and J lost 5 bases. CDR3 coding DNA: TGTGCCAGCAGTGATCGCGCGGGGGAAGATACGCAGTATTTT. Translated: CASSDRAGEDTQYF.

The V gene is TRBV5-1, the J gene TRBJ2-3; 12 bases line up with TRBD2. Germline CDR1 is SGHRS and CDR2 is YFSETQ. The CDR3 is 17 residues long. V lost 3 bases to trimming and J lost 5 bases; unmatched junction nucleotides: 10. The CDR3: CASSWALAGGRGDTQYF. The CDR3 DNA sequence: TGCGCCAGCAGCTGGGCTCTAGCGGGGGGGCGAGGAGATACGCAGTATTTT.